This TCR beta chain was identified in a study of blood T cell repertoires in COVID-19. Looking at the study overall: In each case, the material was cDNA or gDNA derived from T cells, B-cell-depleted T cells, or PBMCs.

Looked up from germline, CDR1 is MNHNY and CDR2 is SVGAGI (reference sequence). Trimming stripped 2 bases from V and 1 base from J, with 14 bases between. CDR3 length: 16 residues. TCRdb keeps only in-frame clones here, not all; method: immunoSEQ multiplex PCR. Of about 250,000 clones in the sample, approximately 86% are singletons; the top ten hold around 1.4%. The sequence was obtained from an elderly man with acute or convalescent COVID-19. The chain joins TRBV6-6 to TRBJ1-1; D is undetermined. Sample: peripheral blood. CDR3 nucleotide sequence: TGTGCCAGCAGTTACGGGAGGGCCCGAGGGAACACTGAAGCTTTCTTT. Residues: CASSYGRARGNTEAFF.